These T cell receptor beta chains were read from a single sample in a study of blood T cell repertoires in COVID-19. Method: immunoSEQ multiplex PCR; TCRdb's copy keeps in-frame clones and lacks some. Of 55,000 to 80,000 clones listed, over 70% are singletons. Material: peripheral blood. The receptors here all came from a human donor in a cohort sampled during active COVID-19. CDR3s include the opening cysteine and the closing phenylalanine or tryptophan. Fields, in order: V gene, CDR3 length, J gene, D gene, clone size, CDR3 protein, CDR3 DNA. D genes are given only for firm matches. Not all rows give a size; the values are once, few, many and, for expanded clones, a class.

TRBV5-1	16	TRBJ2-1	TRBD2	NA	CASSLEALAGYNEQFF	TGCGCCAGCAGCTTGGAAGCACTAGCGGGGTACAATGAGCAGTTCTTC
TRBV15	14	TRBJ2-7	NA	NA	CATSREGAGYEQYF	TGTGCCACCAGCAGAGAGGGGGCCGGATACGAGCAGTACTTC
TRBV29-1	15	TRBJ1-1	NA	NA	CSVAGGWGMNTEAFF	TGCAGCGTGGCTGGGGGGTGGGGCATGAACACTGAAGCTTTCTTT
TRBV21-1	18	TRBJ1-6	NA	once	CASSSSPGGSKYNSPLHF	TGTGCCAGCAGCAGCTCCCCTGGGGGGAGTAAGTATAATTCACCCCTCCACTTT
TRBV27	14	TRBJ2-3	TRBD2	once	CASSNRGGSDTQYF	TGTGCCAGCAGCAATCGGGGGGGGTCAGATACGCAGTATTTT
TRBV18	14	TRBJ1-2	NA	NA	CASSPGQVSYGYTF	TGTGCCAGCTCACCAGGCCAGGTATCCTATGGCTACACCTTC
TRBV6-6	16	TRBJ1-4	TRBD1	NA	CASSYGGDRVGEKLFF	TGTGCCAGCAGTTACGGTGGGGACAGGGTAGGGGAAAAACTGTTTTTT
TRBV27	17	TRBJ2-1	TRBD2	NA	CASSLGLAKYPIGEQFF	TGTGCCAGCAGTTTAGGACTAGCTAAATATCCCATTGGTGAGCAGTTCTTC
TRBV18	16	TRBJ2-1	TRBD2	NA	CASSPTGREAYNEQFF	TGTGCCAGCTCACCTACGGGGCGGGAGGCCTACAATGAGCAGTTCTTC
TRBV11-2	11	TRBJ2-1	NA	NA	CASSLSNEQFF	TGTGCCAGCAGCTTATCAAATGAGCAGTTCTTC
TRBV6-5	13	TRBJ2-1	NA	NA	CASGDRSYNEQFF	TGTGCCAGCGGAGATCGCTCCTACAATGAGCAGTTCTTC
TRBV18	16	TRBJ2-5	NA	NA	CASSLQRIQGQETQYF	TGTGCCAGCTCACTCCAGCGGATTCAGGGGCAAGAGACCCAGTACTTC
TRBV27	15	TRBJ1-6	TRBD1	NA	CASSDRAVKNSPLHF	TGTGCCAGCAGCGACAGGGCGGTGAAGAATTCACCCCTCCACTTT
TRBV5-1	17	TRBJ1-6	NA	NA	CASRNGPPGRVDSPLHF	TGCGCCAGCAGAAACGGGCCGCCTGGGAGGGTAGATTCACCCCTCCACTTT
TRBV24-1	12	TRBJ2-1	TRBD1	NA	CATMAGGDEQFF	TGTGCCACCATGGCAGGGGGCGATGAGCAGTTCTTC
TRBV4-2	13	TRBJ2-7	NA	NA	CASSQEQGREQYF	TGTGCCAGCAGCCAAGAACAGGGTAGGGAGCAGTACTTC
TRBV2	15	TRBJ1-4	NA	NA	CASSGGGETNEKLFF	TGTGCCAGCAGCGGAGGAGGGGAGACTAATGAAAAACTGTTTTTT
TRBV28	14	TRBJ1-1	NA	once	CASSPTDGGTEAFF	TGTGCCAGCAGCCCGACGGACGGGGGCACTGAAGCTTTCTTT
TRBV2	16	TRBJ2-5	TRBD2	NA	CASSAHPGTSRETQYF	TGTGCCAGCAGTGCCCACCCCGGGACTAGCAGGGAGACCCAGTACTTC